This entry is about one T cell receptor (beta chain). Its antigen is unknown. The source of the sample is a study of cytomegalovirus exposure and HLA in healthy donors. Germline V gene data show CDR1 as MNHEY and CDR2 as SVGAGI. The ends lost 5 bases at V and 1 base at J; junction bases unmatched: 3. This CDR3 contains 15 residues. Findings of the study overall: Productive rates of about 87% or about 30% were seen for most TCR beta V segments in an earlier analysis.

A multiplex PCR was run with 60 Vbeta primers and 13 Jbeta primers. Sequencing used immunoSEQ multiplex PCR; TCRdb keeps in-frame clones, though not all of them. The data contain about 200,000 clones, 87% of them seen just once; the ten biggest clones take up under 1.2%. The receptor's source is a boy aged 2-15 years in good health and CMV-seronegative. The chain joins TRBV6-5 to TRBJ2-1; 9 bases fit TRBD2. Specimen: PBMCs. CDR3 loop: CASSVLAGSYNEQFF. CDR3 nucleotide sequence: TGTGCCAGCAGTGTTCTAGCGGGGTCCTACAATGAGCAGTTCTTC.